A selection of T cell receptor beta chains follows, all from one sample in a study of blood T cells in healthy people across ages. Each CDR3 protein is one row after TCRdb ran MiXCR on the 5' RACE reads. The data hold about 1.5 million distinct CDR3 sequences, with roughly two fifths observed a single time. The sample taken for sequencing was blood. Receptors originate from a woman between 18 and 30 years old in good health. Each CDR3 is given with its conserved first and last residue. A D gene is named only where the DNA matches it firmly. Some rows mark clone size as missing; the rest say once, few, many or name a class of expanded clone.

clone_size	v_call	d_call	j_call	cdr3_aa	cdr3_nt
many	TRBV10-3	.	TRBJ1-1	CAIRPAGEEAFF	TGTGCCATCAGGCCTGCGGGGGAGGAAGCTTTCTTT
once	TRBV29-1	.	TRBJ2-1	CSVSGRAAYEQFF	TGCAGCGTCTCAGGACGGGCGGCCTACGAGCAGTTCTTC
few	TRBV12-3/TRBV12-4	.	TRBJ2-5	CASSLALKKKEETQYF	TGTGCCAGCAGTTTAGCGCTAAAAAAAAAAGAAGAGACCCAGTACTTC
.	TRBV2	.	TRBJ2-5	CASSDLRPLPETQYF	TGTGCCAGCAGTGACTTGCGGCCCCTCCCGGAGACCCAGTACTTC
.	TRBV7-4	.	TRBJ1-4	CASSLAAGANEKLFF	TGTGCCAGCAGCTTAGCAGCGGGGGCTAATGAAAAACTGTTTTTT
.	TRBV20-1	TRBD2	TRBJ2-1	CSAPGLAASYNEQFF	TGCAGTGCTCCTGGACTAGCGGCCTCCTACAATGAGCAGTTCTTC
.	TRBV20-1	TRBD2	TRBJ2-5	CSASGASGRALEQYF	TGCAGTGCTAGTGGGGCTAGCGGGAGGGCCCTTGAGCAGTACTTC
.	TRBV4-2	.	TRBJ2-1	CASSQGTVKNEQFF	TGTGCCAGCAGCCAAGGGACTGTGAAGAATGAGCAGTTCTTC
few	TRBV29-1	TRBD2	TRBJ2-7	CSVRGGRNHEQYF	TGCAGCGTCCGCGGGGGGAGGAACCACGAGCAGTACTTC
.	TRBV12-3/TRBV12-4	.	TRBJ1-6	CASSLDRVNSPLHF	TGTGCCAGCAGTTTAGACAGGGTGAATTCACCCCTCCACTTT
.	TRBV6-2/TRBV6-3	TRBD1	TRBJ2-7	CASEGTGQYEQYF	TGTGCCAGCGAGGGGACAGGCCAGTACGAGCAGTACTTC
.	TRBV5-1	.	TRBJ2-7	CASSLGGGYAYEQYF	TGCGCCAGCAGCTTGGGGGGAGGATACGCCTACGAGCAGTACTTC
few	TRBV4-1	.	TRBJ1-2	CASSQVLPGTNYGYTF	TGCGCCAGCAGCCAAGTCTTACCCGGGACCAACTATGGCTACACCTTC
.	TRBV10-3	.	TRBJ2-1	CAISESSGNEQFF	TGTGCCATCAGTGAGTCCAGCGGAAATGAGCAGTTCTTC
.	TRBV7-9	TRBD1	TRBJ2-7	CASNPSGTGYYEQYF	TGTGCCAGCAATCCCTCCGGGACAGGATATTACGAGCAGTACTTC
.	TRBV15	.	TRBJ1-6	CATSRDASSYNSPLHF	TGTGCCACCAGCAGAGATGCCAGCTCCTATAATTCACCCCTCCACTTT
.	TRBV2	TRBD1	TRBJ2-4	CASTGTVVSLAKNIQYF	TGTGCCAGCACCGGGACAGTAGTCTCGCTAGCCAAAAACATTCAGTACTTC
few	TRBV6-1	TRBD2	TRBJ2-1	CASTMGLAEYNEQFF	TGTGCCAGCACTATGGGACTAGCGGAATACAATGAGCAGTTCTTC
.	TRBV4-1	.	TRBJ1-2	CASSQDPGRGDGYTF	TGCGCCAGCAGCCAAGATCCAGGGAGGGGAGATGGCTACACCTTC
few	TRBV9	TRBD1	TRBJ1-2	CASSVPGGNYGYTF	TGTGCCAGCAGCGTACCAGGGGGCAACTATGGCTACACCTTC
.	TRBV20-1	.	TRBJ1-2	CSAIVNYGYTF	TGCAGTGCGATAGTGAACTATGGCTACACCTTC
.	TRBV10-3	.	TRBJ2-7	CAIRGTNEQYF	TGTGCCATCAGGGGGACCAACGAGCAGTACTTC
.	TRBV9	TRBD2	TRBJ2-1	CASSSRRLAGGAEQFF	TGTGCCAGCAGCTCTCGCAGACTAGCGGGGGGCGCTGAGCAGTTCTTC
.	TRBV29-1	.	TRBJ2-1	CSVATMGAEQFF	TGCAGCGTCGCCACCATGGGGGCTGAGCAGTTCTTC
.	TRBV4-1	.	TRBJ1-1	CASSQDPVNTEAFF	TGCGCCAGCAGCCAAGATCCAGTGAACACTGAAGCTTTCTTT
.	TRBV6-1	.	TRBJ1-5	CASTPGQSNQPQHF	TGTGCCAGCACCCCCGGACAGAGCAATCAGCCCCAGCATTTT
.	TRBV12-3/TRBV12-4	TRBD2	TRBJ2-5	CASSPTSGGVHEQYF	TGTGCAAGCAGTCCGACTAGCGGGGGGGTCCATGAGCAGTACTTC
.	TRBV4-1	TRBD1	TRBJ2-7	CTSSQKGQGACEQYF	TGCACCAGCAGCCAAAAAGGACAGGGGGCCTGCGAGCAGTACTTC
.	TRBV20-1	TRBD2	TRBJ2-5	CSARDQRLIAGGRGQETQYF	TGCAGTGCTAGAGATCAGAGGTTGATAGCGGGAGGTCGAGGGCAAGAGACCCAGTACTTC
.	TRBV20-1	TRBD2	TRBJ2-5	CSARTSGSGEQYF	TGCAGTGCTAGGACTAGCGGGAGCGGGGAGCAGTACTTC
few	TRBV4-2	.	TRBJ1-2	CASSQGPQGYYGYTF	TGTGCCAGCAGCCAAGGACCCCAGGGATATTATGGCTACACCTTC
.	TRBV30	.	TRBJ1-2	CAWSRRQPVNYGYTF	TGTGCCTGGAGTCGCCGACAGCCAGTAAACTATGGCTACACCTTC
few	TRBV7-9	.	TRBJ1-1	CASSWVGNTEAFF	TGTGCCAGCAGCTGGGTAGGGAACACTGAAGCTTTCTTT
few	TRBV6-6	.	TRBJ2-1	CASSYSRRDQFF	TGTGCCAGCAGTTACTCGAGGAGGGATCAGTTCTTC
.	TRBV20-1	.	TRBJ2-5	CSASPTRSQETQYF	TGCAGTGCTAGCCCAACTAGGAGTCAAGAGACCCAGTACTTC
.	TRBV6-2/TRBV6-3	.	TRBJ2-2	CASSYSLSQGLPYTGELFF	TGTGCCAGCAGTTACTCACTCTCTCAAGGACTACCGTACACCGGGGAGCTGTTTTTT
few	TRBV27	.	TRBJ2-1	CASTHYGSSYNEQFF	TGTGCCAGCACCCACTACGGTAGCTCCTACAATGAGCAGTTCTTC
few	TRBV4-3	.	TRBJ1-2	CASSLYRDWVGLHYGYTF	TGCGCCAGCAGCCTGTACAGGGATTGGGTGGGTTTGCACTATGGCTACACCTTC
.	TRBV5-1	.	TRBJ2-1	CASSPGTADEFF	TGCGCCAGCAGCCCCGGGACGGCAGACGAGTTCTTC
.	TRBV6-2/TRBV6-3	TRBD1	TRBJ2-7	CASSDPGQGAEQYF	TGTGCCAGCAGTGACCCGGGACAGGGGGCCGAGCAGTACTTC
.	TRBV6-2/TRBV6-3	TRBD2	TRBJ2-3	CASRPSSGRGDTQYF	TGTGCCAGCAGACCTTCTAGCGGGAGAGGGGATACGCAGTATTTT
few	TRBV5-1	.	TRBJ2-2	CASSLNFGELFF	TGCGCCAGCAGCTTGAATTTCGGGGAGCTGTTTTTT
.	TRBV29-1	.	TRBJ2-1	CSVLRQHSYEQFF	TGCAGCGTTTTGAGACAGCACTCCTACGAGCAGTTCTTC